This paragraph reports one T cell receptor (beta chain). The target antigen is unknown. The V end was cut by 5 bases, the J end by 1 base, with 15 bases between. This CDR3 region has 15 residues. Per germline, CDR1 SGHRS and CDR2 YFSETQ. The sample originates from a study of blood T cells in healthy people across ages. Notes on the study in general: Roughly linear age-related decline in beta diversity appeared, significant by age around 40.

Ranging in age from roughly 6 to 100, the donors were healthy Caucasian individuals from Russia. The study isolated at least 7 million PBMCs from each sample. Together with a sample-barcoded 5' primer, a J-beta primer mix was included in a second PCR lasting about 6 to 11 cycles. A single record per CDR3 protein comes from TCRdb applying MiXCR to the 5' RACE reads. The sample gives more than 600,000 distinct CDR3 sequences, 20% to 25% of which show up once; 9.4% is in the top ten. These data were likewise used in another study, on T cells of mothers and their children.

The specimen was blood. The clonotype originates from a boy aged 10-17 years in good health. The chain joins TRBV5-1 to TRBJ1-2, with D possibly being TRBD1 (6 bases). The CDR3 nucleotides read TGCGCCAGCAGTCCAGGACAGAGTCTTAACTATGGCTACACCTTC. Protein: CASSPGQSLNYGYTF.